This entry is about one T cell receptor (beta chain). Its antigen is currently unknown. Assay used: immunoSEQ multiplex PCR; TCRdb lists only in-frame clones, some missing. The sample lists around 50,000 clones, 70% to 80% occurring once. Subsequent to roughly 9 days of culture, CD4+ T cells were isolated. The person's infection with SARS-CoV-2, confirmed by PCR, took place between March and December 2020. The sample belongs to a study of vaccination effects on CD4 cells after COVID-19. Overall study: Samples from a couple of convalescent patients were given 16 days and one week before vaccination.

The trim removed 2 bases at V and 5 bases at J, leaving 8 bases unmatched. Germline CDR1 is LGHDT and CDR2 is YNNKEL (reference sequence). This CDR3 contains 15 residues. The input for sequencing was CD4+ T cells from PBMCs cultured without peptide, taken before COVID-19 vaccination. This TCR was recovered from a human donor who had a prior SARS-CoV-2 infection. The chain links TRBV3-1 (or the pseudogene TRBV3-2) to TRBJ2-7, with 8 bases identical to TRBD1. The CDR3: CASSQNRGELDEQYF. The CDR3 coding sequence is TGTGCCAGCAGCCAAAACAGGGGGGAACTGGACGAGCAGTACTTC.